This TCR beta chain is drawn from a study of CD8 T cells in ankylosing spondylitis. TCRdb re-derived calls from the 5' RACE reads in MiXCR, one entry per CDR3 protein. The sample comprises about 42,000 distinct CDR3 sequences, 3% to 4% of which are singletons, and roughly 4.2% rests with the top ten. This clonotype occurred many times. As yet, its antigen is unknown. The CDR3 extends over 15 amino acids. Germline CDR1 and CDR2: SGDLS and YYNGEE. V was cut by 4 bases and J by 6 bases, with 18 bases left in between. Whole-study findings and limits: Disease-linked clones displayed a CD8+ phenotype and appeared relatively rarely in peripheral blood.

The sample was blood, either unsorted or a sorted T cell fraction (not recorded which). The TCR originated in a female donor with ankylosing spondylitis or in good health (not recorded which). The chain joins TRBV9 to TRBJ2-3, with D possibly TRBD2 on 6 matching bases. CDR3 protein: CASSPLGGPTDTQYF. CDR3 nucleotide sequence: TGTGCCAGCAGCCCTCTCGGGGGTCCAACGGATACGCAGTATTTT.